The text below deals with one TCR beta chain. The sample originates from a study of OX40 agonist ivuxolimab in advanced cancers. The wider study: Those enrolled were 82.7% male, with a mean age of about 60 years and ages from 23 to 79. Partial responses were achieved by three patients, one with hepatocellular carcinoma and two with cutaneous melanoma.

The assay was immunoSEQ multiplex PCR, and TCRdb's table has in-frame clones only and misses some. This table holds about 98,000 clones, 85% to 95% found once. The input for sequencing was CD4+ or CD8+ T cells sorted from blood, taken in a trial of the OX40 agonist ivuxolimab. The source of this sequence is an adult with an advanced solid tumor such as melanoma, head and neck, liver or kidney cancer.

CDR3 amino acids: CASSLSLGMNTEAFF. The CDR3 nucleotides are TGTGCCAGCAGTTTATCGCTGGGGATGAACACTGAAGCTTTCTTT. The chain recombines TRBV27 with TRBJ1-1; D unclear. The CDR3 totals 15 residues. Germline V CDR1 and CDR2: MNHEY, SMNVEV (reference sequence). V was pared by 0 bases and J by 0 bases, with 8 bases between.